This passage covers 32 T cell receptor beta chains from one sample sequenced in a study of graft-versus-host responses after intestinal transplantation. Measured with immunoSEQ multiplex PCR; TCRdb has only the in-frame clones, and not every one. This table holds roughly 25,000 clones, 40% found once. Specimen: alloreactive CD4+ T cells from a mixed lymphocyte reaction culture, collected before intestinal transplant. The subset here: CFSE-low proliferating T cells sorted from roughly 6-day pre-transplant mixed lymphocyte reaction (GvH or HvG direction). The receptors come from a human patient who received an intestinal transplant.

The chain combines TRBV7-9 with TRBJ2-1; 8 bases fit TRBD1. V lost 1 base and J lost 6; bases outside the gene matches: 5. The germline V gene encodes CDR1 SEHNR and CDR2 FQNEAQ (reference sequence). The CDR3 totals 15 residues. The CDR3 loop is CASSLDGTGFNEQFF. The CDR3 coding sequence is TGTGCCAGCAGCTTAGACGGGACAGGCTTCAATGAGCAGTTCTTC.

This chain joins TRBV30 and TRBJ2-6, with D maybe TRBD2 (5 bases). This CDR3 has 12 amino acids. Germline values: CDR1 GTSNPN, CDR2 SVGIG (reference sequence). Trimming cost V 2 bases and J 12 bases, with 11 bases left between them. CDR3 sequence reads: CAWSKGGPVLTF. The CDR3 DNA follows: TGTGCCTGGAGTAAGGGCGGGCCCGTCCTGACTTTC.

The table lists this clone with a few counts. The CDR3 sequence: CASSLMGGSRIYEQYF. The CDR3 region has the DNA TGCGCCAGCAGCTTGATGGGGGGATCCAGGATCTACGAGCAGTACTTC. This rearrangement joins TRBV5-1 to TRBJ2-7, with D perhaps TRBD2 (6 bases). The CDR3 is 16 amino acids. Germline CDR1 SGHRS, CDR2 YFSETQ. The germline V and J ends were trimmed by 1 base and 3 bases, with 17 bases remaining between them. The full variable domain, its missing parts supplied by reference TRBV5-1 and TRBJ2-7, is KAGVTQTPRYLIKTRGQQVTLSCSPISGHRSVSWYQQTPGQGLQFLFEYFSETQRNKGNFPGRFSGRQFSNSRSEMNVSTLELGDSALYLCASSLMGGSRIYEQYFGPGTRLTVT.

The sample holds a few counts of this clone. The chain links TRBV19 to TRBJ2-7; 8 bases are a match to TRBD1. V lost 3 bases and J lost 4; bases outside the gene matches: 5. Germline CDR1 and CDR2: LNHDA and SQIVND (reference sequence). The CDR3 spans 14 residues. Here the CDR3 reads CASSIRDRHYEQYF. In DNA, the CDR3 is TGTGCCAGTAGTATCCGGGACAGGCATTACGAGCAGTACTTC.

This clone was found a few times. The gene calls are TRBV30 and TRBJ1-6; no clear D gene. The CDR3 runs 14 residues. The V end was cut by 3 bases, the J end by 0 bases, with 6 bases between. CDR1 is GTSNPN, CDR2 SVGIG, per germline (reference sequence). The CDR3 nucleotides are TGTGCCTGGAGCCCCGGCTCCTATAATTCACCCCTCCACTTT. Translation gives CAWSPGSYNSPLHF.

This rearrangement joins TRBV6-8 to TRBJ1-1; no definite D call. This CDR3 has 14 residues. V gave up 8 bases and J gave up 1 base, with 14 bases separating them. CDR1 is MNHGY, CDR2 SAAAGT, per germline. The DNA of the CDR3 is TGTGCCAGCCCCGGGGAGAAGGAGAACACTGAAGCTTTCTTT. It codes for CASPGEKENTEAFF.

The J gene is TRBJ1-2, the V gene TRBV19; no clear D gene. Germline CDR1 and CDR2: LNHDA and SQIVND (reference sequence). The CDR3 covers 13 residues. V shed 3 bases and J shed 8 bases, with 13 bases lying between them. CDR3 coding DNA: TGTGCCAGTAGTATGGCTGGTCTCACAGGCTACACCTTC. Protein sequence: CASSMAGLTGYTF.

J is TRBJ2-3 and V is TRBV5-1; TRBD1 agrees at 7 bases. The CDR3 is made up of 18 amino acids. The germline V gene encodes CDR1 SGHRS and CDR2 YFSETQ. Trimming removed 1 base from V and 0 bases from J; junction bases left unmatched: 11. The CDR3 DNA reads TGCGCCAGCAGCTTGAAACGACAGGGAGTGAGAAGCACAGATACGCAGTATTTT. Amino acid sequence: CASSLKRQGVRSTDTQYF.

This clone was counted only a few times. The CDR3 sequence: CASSLAGTGDGYTF. The CDR3 DNA sequence: TGCGCCAGCAGCTTGGCCGGGACAGGGGACGGCTACACCTTC. The chain uses TRBV5-1 and TRBJ1-2; 10 positions agree with TRBD1. Unmatched junction bases numbered 4, after V lost 0 bases and J lost 8 bases. The V gene's germline CDR1 is SGHRS and CDR2 YFSETQ. The CDR3 is 14 amino acids. Based on the CDR3 plus reference TRBV5-1 and TRBJ1-2, the full variable domain is KAGVTQTPRYLIKTRGQQVTLSCSPISGHRSVSWYQQTPGQGLQFLFEYFSETQRNKGNFPGRFSGRQFSNSRSEMNVSTLELGDSALYLCASSLAGTGDGYTFGSGTRLTVV.

The chain couples TRBV29-1 to TRBJ2-7; D is possibly TRBD1 (6 bases). Per germline, CDR1 SQVTM and CDR2 ANQGSEA. Trimming took 5 bases from V and 1 from J, leaving 12 bases between them. This CDR3 contains 13 residues. Here the CDR3 reads CSVSGVGSYEQYF. The DNA for the CDR3 is TGCAGCGTTTCAGGGGTGGGTTCCTACGAGCAGTACTTC.

The chain recombines TRBV6-6 with TRBJ2-5, with D possibly TRBD1 on 5 matching bases. Germline loops: CDR1 MNHNY, CDR2 SVGAGI (reference sequence). V was clipped by 2 bases and J by 5 bases, with 9 bases between them. CDR3 length: 13 residues. This CDR3 reads CASSYSGAETQYF. The DNA of the CDR3 is TGTGCCAGCAGTTACAGTGGGGCGGAGACCCAGTACTTC.

This chain links TRBV14 with TRBJ1-2; D is undetermined. The CDR3 sequence is 18 residues long. CDR1 is SGHDN, CDR2 FVKESK, per germline. Trimming took off 0 bases at V and 5 bases at J, with 22 bases between the two ends. Here the CDR3 DNA reads TGTGCCAGCAGCCAAGATCTAGGTGTAGGCAGAACAAGATATGGCTACACCTTC. Encoded protein: CASSQDLGVGRTRYGYTF.

In this sample, this clone is medium-sized. The rearrangement uses TRBV6-6 and TRBJ2-1; D call uncertain. CDR3 length equals 13 residues. Germline V gene lookup returns CDR1 MNHNY and CDR2 SVGAGI (reference sequence). With 6 bases removed from V and 3 bases from J, the gap between germline ends came to 9 bases. CDR3 bases: TGTGCCAGCAGCTCCTTTAGCTACAATGAGCAGTTCTTC. Translated, it gives CASSSFSYNEQFF.

The V gene is TRBV30, the J gene TRBJ2-7; a possible D gene is TRBD1 (6 bases). CDR1 and CDR2 from the germline V gene are GTSNPN and SVGIG (reference sequence). The V gene lost 2 bases and the J gene lost 9 bases, with 17 bases spanning the gap. The CDR3 contains 13 residues. In DNA, the CDR3 is TGTGCCTGGAGTCAACAGGGCCTAAGTGGGCAGTACTTC. As protein: CAWSQQGLSGQYF. The full variable domain, in which reference TRBV30 and TRBJ2-7 provide the parts outside the CDR3, is SQTIHQWPATLVQPVGSPLSLECTVEGTSNPNLYWYRQAAGRGLQLLFYSVGIGQISSEVPQNLSASRPQDRQFILSSKKLLLSDSGFYLCAWSQQGLSGQYFGPGTRLTVT.

This chain connects TRBV4-1 to TRBJ2-7; 7 bases line up with TRBD2. Per the germline V gene, CDR1 is MGHRA and CDR2 is YSYEKL. Losses at the gene ends were 0 bases for V and 0 bases for J; bases not matched to a gene: 2. The CDR3 totals 15 residues. The CDR3 reads CASSQDGGSSYEQYF. The DNA for the CDR3 is TGCGCCAGCAGCCAAGATGGCGGGAGCTCCTACGAGCAGTACTTC.

This clone was observed a few times. V usage is TRBV5-1 and J usage is TRBJ2-3; D ambiguous. Per the germline V gene, CDR1 is SGHRS and CDR2 is YFSETQ. The CDR3 has 16 residues. The V and J ends lost 0 bases and 0 bases respectively, with 11 bases between them. CDR3 sequence (DNA): TGCGCCAGCAGCTTGGAGTACATCTCTAGCACAGATACGCAGTATTTT. This codes for CASSLEYISSTDTQYF. The variable domain in full, with the rest retrieved from reference TRBV5-1 and TRBJ2-3, is KAGVTQTPRYLIKTRGQQVTLSCSPISGHRSVSWYQQTPGQGLQFLFEYFSETQRNKGNFPGRFSGRQFSNSRSEMNVSTLELGDSALYLCASSLEYISSTDTQYFGPGTRLTVL.

The sample holds a few counts of this clone. Other DNA sequences from this sample encode an identical CDR3 as well. This chain connects TRBV9 to TRBJ1-2; D gene uncertain. Per the germline V gene, CDR1 is SGDLS and CDR2 is YYNGEE. Trimming left V 0 bases short and J 2 bases short, with 5 bases between. The CDR3 covers 13 residues. CDR3 loop: CASSVATNYGYTF. The CDR3 nucleotides read TGTGCCAGCAGCGTAGCTACCAACTATGGCTACACCTTC.

The chain is built from TRBV30 and TRBJ1-6, with D possibly TRBD1 on 5 matching bases. The CDR3 length is 15 residues. V lost 1 base and J 9 bases, leaving 16 bases between the germline ends. In germline, CDR1 is GTSNPN, CDR2 SVGIG (reference sequence). The CDR3 DNA follows: TGTGCCTGGAGTGCGGGGGGTCCATTTGGTTCACCCCTCCACTTT. This translates into CAWSAGGPFGSPLHF.

The V gene is TRBV28, the J gene TRBJ2-7, with 8 bases identical to TRBD2. This CDR3 is 15 amino acids long. The V and J ends lost 7 bases and 1 base, in that order; junction bases with no gene match: 9. Germline V gene data show CDR1 as MDHEN and CDR2 as SYDVKM. The CDR3 region is CASKKRGQGSYEQYF. In nucleotides, the CDR3 is TGTGCCAGCAAGAAGCGGGGGCAGGGTTCCTACGAGCAGTACTTC.

This clone came up a few times. The V and J genes are TRBV6-5 and TRBJ1-4; 7 positions match TRBD1. The germline V gene has CDR1 MNHEY and CDR2 SVGAGI. The J segment lost 7 bases and the V segment lost 1 base, leaving 9 bases of the junction unmatched. This CDR3 is built from 16 residues. CDR3 DNA: TGTGCCAGCAGTTACTTGACAGGGACTGGAGGTGAAAAACTGTTTTTT. This codes for CASSYLTGTGGEKLFF.

The V gene is TRBV2, the J gene TRBJ2-1; 8 nucleotides align to TRBD2. V shed 10 bases, J shed 3 bases, and the junction held 8 bases outside the gene matches. The CDR3 loop spans 14 amino acids. Germline CDR1 is SNHLY and CDR2 is FYNNEI. This CDR3 reads CATKGLESYNEQFF. The CDR3 DNA is TGTGCCACCAAGGGACTAGAGAGCTACAATGAGCAGTTCTTC. The full variable domain, completed using reference TRBV2 and TRBJ2-1, is EPEVTQTPSHQVTQMGQEVILRCVPISNHLYFYWYRQILGQKVEFLVSFYNNEISEKSEIFDDQFSVERPDGSNFTLKIRSTKLEDSAMYFCATKGLESYNEQFFGPGTRLTVL.

This chain uses TRBV9 with TRBJ2-1; TRBD1 agrees at 8 bases. With V trimmed by 4 bases and J by 2 bases, 2 bases remained unmatched. This CDR3 contains 14 residues. Germline V lookup: CDR1 SGDLS, CDR2 YYNGEE. The CDR3 bases are TGTGCCAGCAGCTCGACAGGGGCCTACAATGAGCAGTTCTTC. This gives the protein CASSSTGAYNEQFF. The full variable domain, with the rest looked up from reference TRBV9 and TRBJ2-1, is DSGVTQTPKHLITATGQRVTLRCSPRSGDLSVYWYQQSLDQGLQFLIQYYNGEERAKGNILERFSAQQFPDLHSELNLSSLELGDSALYFCASSSTGAYNEQFFGPGTRLTVL.

The chain carries TRBV5-1 and TRBJ2-3; weak D call: TRBD2 (6 bases). Germline CDR1 and CDR2: SGHRS and YFSETQ. V gave up 4 bases and J gave up 1 base, with 16 bases separating them. The CDR3 length is 16 residues. The CDR3 DNA sequence: TGCGCCAGCAGCCGCGCAGTGGGGACTGGCACAGATACGCAGTATTTT. Protein product: CASSRAVGTGTDTQYF.

This sequence joins TRBV27 and TRBJ2-4; the D gene is possibly TRBD1 (6 bases). Trimming pared 3 bases from V and 11 bases from J, leaving 14 bases between. This CDR3 is 13 amino acids long. Germline CDR1 MNHEY, CDR2 SMNVEV (reference sequence). In DNA, the CDR3 is TGTGCCAGCAGTTTCCTACAGGGTTGGGTTCAGTACTTC. It translates to CASSFLQGWVQYF.

This clone was observed a handful of times. V gene TRBV5-1 combines with J gene TRBJ1-2; 9 bases match TRBD1. This CDR3 contains 14 residues. Germline V gives CDR1 SGHRS, CDR2 YFSETQ. Trimming removed 4 bases from V and 2 bases from J; junction bases left unmatched: 3. CDR3 region: CASSRGTGNYGYTF. Here the CDR3 DNA reads TGCGCCAGCAGCAGAGGGACAGGGAACTATGGCTACACCTTC.

The gene calls are TRBV7-2 and TRBJ1-1; D perhaps matches TRBD1 (5 bases). V lost 1 base and J 3 bases, leaving 12 bases between the germline ends. Germline V gives CDR1 SGHTA, CDR2 FQGNSA. CDR3 length: 15 residues. CDR3 nucleotides: TGTGCCAGCAGCTTAGTTTACATAGGGGACACTGAAGCTTTCTTT. Its protein is CASSLVYIGDTEAFF.

CDR3 residues: CASSDRPSNQPQHF. In DNA form, the CDR3 reads TGTGCCAGCTCAGACAGGCCCTCAAATCAGCCCCAGCATTTT. J is TRBJ1-5 and V is TRBV18; maybe TRBD1 (6 bases). The germline V gene encodes CDR1 KGHSH and CDR2 LQKENI. This CDR3 has 14 residues. The ends were cut back, 5 bases at V and 4 bases at J, with 12 bases in the middle.

Points on this clone: This specimen includes other DNA sequences encoding the same CDR3. V usage is TRBV19 and J usage is TRBJ1-2; TRBD1 agrees at 7 bases. The CDR3 totals 13 residues. Germline CDR1 LNHDA, CDR2 SQIVND (reference sequence). Trimming took 7 bases from V and 3 from J; bases not matched to a gene: 5. The DNA for the CDR3 is TGTGCCAGTACCCCGACAGGGTACTATGGCTACACCTTC. Amino acid sequence: CASTPTGYYGYTF. Variable domain in full (rest from reference TRBV19 and TRBJ1-2): DGGITQSPKYLFRKEGQNVTLSCEQNLNHDAMYWYRQDPGQGLRLIYYSQIVNDFQKGDIAEGYSVSREKKESFPLTVTSAQKNPTAFYLCASTPTGYYGYTFGSGTRLTVV.

This CDR3 reads CASSPLEWETQYF. In nucleotides, the CDR3 is TGCGCCAGCAGCCCCTTAGAGTGGGAGACCCAGTACTTC. This chain links TRBV5-1 with TRBJ2-5; D unresolved. Looked up from germline, CDR1 is SGHRS and CDR2 is YFSETQ. The CDR3 consists of 13 residues. V was cut by 4 bases and J by 5 bases, with 12 bases left in between.

The chain links TRBV5-4 to TRBJ2-5, with D perhaps TRBD1 (6 bases). The J call may not be correct, given that the DNA end is closer to TRBJ2-7. The CDR3 runs to 14 residues. The germline V gene encodes CDR1 SGHNT and CDR2 YYREEE (reference sequence). For the CDR3, the DNA is TGTGCCAGCAGCTTGCCCACAGGGCCCAACGAGCAGTACTTC. Protein sequence: CASSLPTGPNEQYF.

This clone was picked up a small number of times. V gene TRBV7-6 combines with J gene TRBJ2-1, with D perhaps matching TRBD1 (6 bases). The length of the CDR3 is 15 residues. V lost 1 base to trimming and J lost 7 bases, with 14 bases between them. Germline lookup yields CDR1 SGHVS and CDR2 FNYEAQ. CDR3 residues: CASSLVRGLGNEQFF. Written as DNA, the CDR3 is TGTGCCAGCAGCTTAGTCAGGGGATTAGGGAATGAGCAGTTCTTC.

This clone was seen more than once but under ten times. This sequence joins TRBV6-1 and TRBJ1-1; D gene uncertain. Germline V lookup: CDR1 MNHNS, CDR2 SASEGT. The length of the CDR3 is 13 residues. The V end lost 6 bases, the J end lost 3 bases, and 11 bases lay between the germline ends. The CDR3: CASRVSGYTEAFF. The CDR3 nucleotides are TGTGCCAGCAGGGTTAGCGGGTACACTGAAGCTTTCTTT.